The T cell receptor (beta chain) under discussion was sequenced for a study of blood T cell repertoires in COVID-19 (dated by TCRdb to about 2020). Some background on the complete study: Samples covering the acute and convalescent phases of COVID-19 were provided by collaborators in the United States, Italy and Spain. The prospective study material was composed of cDNA or gDNA derived from T cells, B-cell-depleted T cells, or PBMCs. The dataset comprised deeply sampled blood TCRbeta repertoires from subjects exposed to, actively infected with, or recovered from COVID-19. The repertoires were released in a freely available public database meant as a resource for research on the immune response to SARS-CoV-2. The samples were drawn from the first 160 participants of the ongoing ImmuneRACE study and from 1,254 subjects provided by 6 global collaborators. The sample metadata nearly always contained a de-identified subject ID, COVID-19 status, age in years and sex. Where available, HLA class I and class II types were obtained from metadata supplied by the sample provider rather than from assay-based typing. Broader findings and caveats from the paper: The amount of clinical and demographic metadata varied by source and participant and was provided uncurated.

This clone was recorded only once. Its antigen specificity is not known. No much larger clone is present one base from it, and per-base qualities are unavailable. CDR1 and CDR2 are drawn from the germline V gene: SGHAT, FQNNGV. From V the trimming removes 5 bases and from J it removes 3 bases, while the gene matches leave 9 bases of the junction unaccounted for. Measured from the cysteine to the phenylalanine, the CDR3 is 16 residues long. This entry keeps only the CDR3 DNA: 48 bases, framed from base 1. TCRbeta CDR3 regions were amplified from genomic DNA by means of the immunoSEQ Assay, a bias-controlled multiplex PCR. Concerning the study's data processing: Nucleated cell counts per sample were estimated from amplification of reference gene primers within the assay. To quantify the absolute abundance of each unique TCRbeta CDR3 rearrangement, sequence reads were collapsed and filtered. For each sample, productive Simpson clonality was calculated as the square root of Simpson's diversity index across productive rearrangements. This immuneACCESS table, as held by TCRdb, lists in-frame sequences with V and J called but not all clones. Of the missing ones, under half trace to an unresolved V gene in checked studies; the others have no known cause. Clone size and the V and J calls come from that table; the DNA yielded D and trimming. This sample gives roughly 250,000 clones in total; approximately 90% of them show up just once. The ten largest clones represent 0.99% of the sample.

Another Seattle source contributed samples from volunteer blood donors who had recovered from COVID-19. Collaborating institutions collected whole blood in K2EDTA tubes following their own protocols. For TCRbeta analysis, collaborators shipped samples as frozen whole blood, isolated PBMCs, or DNA extracted from either of those sample types. The sequencing sample was made of peripheral blood. This receptor was obtained from a woman between 35 and 50 years old who had recovered from COVID-19. The V and J segments used are TRBV11-2 and TRBJ2-1; a stretch of 8 junction bases matches TRBD2. The CDR3 reads CASSTRLAGDYNEQFF. The nucleotides read TGTGCCAGCAGCACCAGGCTAGCGGGCGACTACAATGAGCAGTTCTTC.